This TCR beta chain comes out of a study of cytomegalovirus exposure and HLA in healthy donors. Whole-study results and caveats: A later look showed TCR association rates differing by HLA locus, highest for DRB1 and lowest for HLA-C. Using a false discovery rate of 0.05, a later analysis showed that about 16,000 TCR beta sequences were associated with HLA alleles.

Despite likely unrecorded immune exposures, the donors were nominally healthy at the time of sampling. Primers included in the PCR were 60 Vbeta and 13 Jbeta primers. Measured with immunoSEQ multiplex PCR; TCRdb has only the in-frame clones, and not every one. The sample lists about 160,000 clones, 60% to 80% occurring once. Comment on this clone: Its antigen remains unidentified. Other DNA sequences in this sample translate to the same CDR3.

With 4 bases removed from V and 2 bases from J, the gap between germline ends came to 9 bases. In germline, CDR1 is SGHNT, CDR2 YENEEA. The CDR3 is 15 amino acids. The V call is TRBV11-3, the J call TRBJ2-6, with a tentative D call TRBD1 (5 bases). The sample taken for sequencing was PBMCs. This TCR was sampled from a man aged 45 to 65 in good health and CMV-seropositive. The CDR3 loop reads CASSSQGAGANVLTF. CDR3 bases: TGTGCCAGCAGCTCGCAGGGTGCTGGGGCCAACGTCCTGACTTTC.